The rows below give T cell receptor beta chains drawn from one sample of a study of response to subunit inactivated influenza vaccine. Via MiXCR, TCRdb re-called the RT-PCR reads, giving one row per CDR3 protein. The sample contains 290,000 or so distinct CDR3 sequences, 20% to 25% of which appear only once. Specimen: PBMCs from blood, collected about 20 months after vaccination. These receptor sequences come from a man in his fifties or sixties who received an inactivated influenza vaccine. Both conserved end residues are part of each CDR3. The D gene is left open where the match is weak. A row's size may be missing; if present it is once, few, many or a size class.

size	J	D	length	V	DNA	CDR3
NA	TRBJ2-5	NA	13	TRBV7-6	TGTGCCAGCAGCTTCTTTGAACAAGAGACCCAGTACTTC	CASSFFEQETQYF
many	TRBJ2-1	NA	12	TRBV7-9	TGTGCCAGCAGCTTGGGGTACAATGAGCAGTTCTTC	CASSLGYNEQFF
few	TRBJ1-4	NA	15	TRBV7-2	TGTGCCAGCAGCTTAGTATGGGGGAAGAATGAAAAACTGTTTTTT	CASSLVWGKNEKLFF
few	TRBJ1-3	NA	14	TRBV18	TGTGCCAGCTCACCTTATTCCGCTGGAAACACCATATATTTT	CASSPYSAGNTIYF
NA	TRBJ2-3	NA	12	TRBV20-1	TGCAGTGCTAGAGCAACCCCAGATACGCAGTATTTT	CSARATPDTQYF
NA	TRBJ1-6	NA	16	TRBV5-1	TGCGCCAGCAGCTTGGCCGGGGGCTCCTATAATTCACCCCTCCACTTT	CASSLAGGSYNSPLHF
few	TRBJ2-3	TRBD1	15	TRBV18	TGTGCCAGCTCCGCGACAGGGGCGGAGACAGATACGCAGTATTTT	CASSATGAETDTQYF
NA	TRBJ2-7	TRBD2	13	TRBV29-1	TGCAGCGTCCGGACTAGCGGGGCCTACGAGCAGTACTTC	CSVRTSGAYEQYF
NA	TRBJ2-1	TRBD2	15	TRBV20-1	TGCAGTGCACTTCCCACTAGCGGGATTTCCGATGAGCAGTTCTTC	CSALPTSGISDEQFF
NA	TRBJ2-7	TRBD2	16	TRBV5-8	TGTGCCAGCAGATCGTGGGCTAGCGGAGCCGTATACGAGCAGTACTTC	CASRSWASGAVYEQYF
NA	TRBJ1-1	NA	15	TRBV27	TGTGCCACCGACCAAGTGGGGACTGTGAACACTGAAGCTTTCTTT	CATDQVGTVNTEAFF
NA	TRBJ1-1	NA	14	TRBV5-1	TGCGCCAGCAGCCCCAAGACAGTTAACACTGAAGCTTTCTTT	CASSPKTVNTEAFF
once	TRBJ2-7	TRBD2	14	TRBV2	TGTGCCAGCTGTGGAGGGACTAGAGTAAACGAGCAGTACTTC	CASCGGTRVNEQYF
few	TRBJ2-1	NA	13	TRBV5-4	TGTGCCAGCAGCGCGGACAACTACAATGAGCAGTTCTTC	CASSADNYNEQFF
NA	TRBJ2-3	NA	14	TRBV24-1	TGTGCCACCAGTGACCCGGGAACCACAGATACGCAGTATTTT	CATSDPGTTDTQYF
NA	TRBJ2-2	NA	15	TRBV9	TGTGCCAGCAGCGCTAATCAGGGGAACACCGGGGAGCTGTTTTTT	CASSANQGNTGELFF
NA	TRBJ1-1	NA	13	TRBV3-1	TGTGCCAGCAGGATCTCAGTATACACTGAAGCTTTCTTT	CASRISVYTEAFF
NA	TRBJ1-1	TRBD1	13	TRBV6-1	TGTGCCAGCAGTCCGGGACAGGGCAGGACAGCTTTCTTT	CASSPGQGRTAFF
NA	TRBJ1-2	NA	14	TRBV7-2	TGTGCCAGCAGCTTTGCCAGGGGAGGGTATGGCTACACCTTC	CASSFARGGYGYTF